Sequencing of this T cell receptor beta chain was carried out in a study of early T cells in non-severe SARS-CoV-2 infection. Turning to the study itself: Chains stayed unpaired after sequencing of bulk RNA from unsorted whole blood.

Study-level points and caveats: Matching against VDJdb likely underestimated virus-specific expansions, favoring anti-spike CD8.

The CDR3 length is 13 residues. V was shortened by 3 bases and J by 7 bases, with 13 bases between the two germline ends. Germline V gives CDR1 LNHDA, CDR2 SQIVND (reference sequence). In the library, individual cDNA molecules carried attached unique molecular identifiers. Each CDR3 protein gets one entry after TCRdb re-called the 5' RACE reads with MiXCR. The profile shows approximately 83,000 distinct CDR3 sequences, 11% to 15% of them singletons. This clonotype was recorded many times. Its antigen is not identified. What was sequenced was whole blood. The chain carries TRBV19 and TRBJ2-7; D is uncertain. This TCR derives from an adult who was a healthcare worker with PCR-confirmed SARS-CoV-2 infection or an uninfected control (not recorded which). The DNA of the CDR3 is TGTGCCAGTAGTATTGGACCCCTTGGGGAGCAGTACTTC. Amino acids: CASSIGPLGEQYF. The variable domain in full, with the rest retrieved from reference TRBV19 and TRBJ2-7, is DGGITQSPKYLFRKEGQNVTLSCEQNLNHDAMYWYRQDPGQGLRLIYYSQIVNDFQKGDIAEGYSVSREKKESFPLTVTSAQKNPTAFYLCASSIGPLGEQYFGPGTRLTVT.